This T cell receptor beta chain comes out of a study of response to subunit inactivated influenza vaccine. Deletions cut 0 bases from V and 3 bases from J, with 2 bases between. This CDR3 is 12 amino acids long. The germline V gene encodes CDR1 ENHRY and CDR2 SYGVKD. Study conclusions and caveats: Authors suggested each seasonal flu vaccination may recruit only limited numbers of new T cells.

The table lists this clonotype with many counts. The target antigen is unknown. In TCRdb, the RT-PCR reads were re-called with MiXCR into one record per CDR3 protein. The sample includes roughly 650,000 distinct CDR3 sequences, roughly 14% of them seen just once. The sequence was obtained from a man between 50 and 59 years old who received an inactivated influenza vaccine. This specimen consisted of PBMCs from blood, obtained 11 to 12 days after vaccination. This chain connects TRBV10-3 to TRBJ1-2; D remains ambiguous. CDR3 protein: CAISESDYGYTF. The CDR3 region has the DNA TGTGCCATCAGTGAGTCGGACTATGGCTACACCTTC.